These 4 T cell receptor beta chains originate from one sample sequenced in a study of T cells after yellow fever vaccination. TCRdb processed the 5' RACE reads anew with MiXCR; each CDR3 protein has one entry. The table includes 28,000 or so distinct CDR3 sequences, 4.4% detected once. Sequenced material: CD8+ T cells sorted from PBMCs, taken 5 days after the yellow fever booster vaccination. The receptor set was obtained from a man aged 25-40 years who received the YFV17D yellow fever vaccine.

The chain recombines TRBV20-1 with TRBJ2-2; 9 bases are shared with TRBD2. CDR1 and CDR2 (germline): DFQATT, SNEGSKA (reference sequence). This CDR3 comprises 16 residues. V trimming: 2 bases; J trimming: 6 bases; junction bases outside the gene matches: 10. This chain's CDR3 is CSARPIAGVFAGELFF. The CDR3 region has the DNA TGCAGTGCTAGACCCATAGCGGGAGTCTTTGCCGGGGAGCTGTTTTTT.

This clonotype has a count of ten or more. V is TRBV2 and J is TRBJ2-3; 10 bases fit TRBD1. J gave up 5 bases and V 7 bases, and 6 bases lay outside the gene matches. The CDR3 runs 14 residues. CDR1 SNHLY and CDR2 FYNNEI come from the germline V gene. The CDR3 coding sequence is TGTGCCAGCAACTGGGACAGGGGCGAAGATACGCAGTATTTT. Translating gives CASNWDRGEDTQYF.

The sample holds many counts of this clonotype. The chain uses TRBV7-2 and TRBJ2-6; D is uncertain. Germline V gene lookup returns CDR1 SGHTA and CDR2 FQGNSA. This CDR3 contains 13 residues. The V and J ends lost 4 bases and 4 bases respectively, with 5 bases between them. The CDR3 nucleotides read TGTGCCAGCAGCTCGGTGGGGGCCAACGTCCTGACTTTC. The encoded protein is CASSSVGANVLTF.

This clonotype was recorded many times. The chain uses TRBV19 and TRBJ1-1; D not resolved. The germline V gene has CDR1 LNHDA and CDR2 SQIVND (reference sequence). CDR3 length: 11 residues. Trimming left V 6 bases short and J 4 bases short, with 6 bases between. The CDR3 spells CASSVSTEAFF. CDR3 sequence (DNA): TGTGCCAGTAGCGTATCCACTGAAGCTTTCTTT.